Following are 26 T cell receptor beta chains from one sample sequenced in a study of shared clonotypes between healthy human individuals. Sequencing used immunoSEQ multiplex PCR; TCRdb keeps in-frame clones, though not all of them. The repertoire has about 520,000 clones, around 80% of them found once; the top ten carry more than 10%. The sample was PBMCs. The receptors come from a woman aged 40 to 50 in good health. Some clones in this sample may be carry-over from other donors' samples.

The V and J genes are TRBV4-2 and TRBJ1-2, with D perhaps TRBD1 (6 bases). The V gene lost 0 bases and the J gene lost 2 bases, with 10 bases spanning the gap. The CDR3 is 15 residues long. CDR1 and CDR2 from the germline V gene are LGHNA and YNFKEQ. The CDR3: CASSQEPTGNYGYTF. The CDR3 DNA reads TGTGCCAGCAGCCAAGAACCCACAGGGAACTATGGCTACACCTTC.

Only one count was recorded for this clone. The chain links TRBV5-1 to TRBJ1-3; D remains ambiguous. V was trimmed by 2 bases and J by 2 bases, leaving 11 bases between them. The CDR3 totals 15 residues. Looked up from germline, CDR1 is SGHRS and CDR2 is YFSETQ. The CDR3 bases are TGCGCCAGCAGCTTTGCCGGGGATGCTGGAAACACCATATATTTT. Translation: CASSFAGDAGNTIYF.

This clone was seen more than once but under ten times. The chain employs TRBV5-1 and TRBJ2-5, with 13 positions matching TRBD2. The CDR3 consists of 17 residues. After removal of 4 bases from V and 5 bases from J, the junction contained 11 bases not matched to a gene. The germline CDR1 and CDR2 sequences are SGHRS and YFSETQ. CDR3 sequence (DNA): TGCGCCAGCAGCCCTTCTACTAGCGGGAGGGCCGGGGAGACCCAGTACTTC. It yields the protein CASSPSTSGRAGETQYF.

The chain joins TRBV5-1 to TRBJ2-5; D is unclear. Germline values: CDR1 SGHRS, CDR2 YFSETQ. Trimming removed 5 bases from V and 3 bases from J, with 8 bases in between. The CDR3 contains 12 residues. The CDR3 loop reads CASREPEETQYF. The CDR3 DNA follows: TGCGCCAGCAGAGAGCCTGAAGAGACCCAGTACTTC.

On this clone itself: The sample has other DNA sequences that encode this CDR3 too. V and J are TRBV27 and TRBJ2-7, with 11 bases matching TRBD1. CDR3 length: 15 amino acids. The germline CDR1 and CDR2 sequences are MNHEY and SMNVEV (reference sequence). Losses at the gene ends were 6 bases for V and 2 bases for J; bases not matched to a gene: 6. DNA of the CDR3: TGTGCCAGCAGCTTACTGGGACAGGGGGCCTACGAGCAGTACTTC. Its protein is CASSLLGQGAYEQYF.

V usage is TRBV6-1 and J usage is TRBJ1-5; no firm D call. V lost 2 bases and J 3 bases, leaving 8 bases between the germline ends. The CDR3 has 14 residues. Germline V CDR1 and CDR2: MNHNS, SASEGT. CDR3 residues: CASSERRSNQPQHF. The CDR3 coding sequence is TGTGCCAGCAGTGAAAGGCGGTCCAATCAGCCCCAGCATTTT.

The genes are TRBV28 and TRBJ2-7; no definite D call. The CDR3 sequence is 12 residues long. The V gene's germline CDR1 is MDHEN and CDR2 SYDVKM. V was trimmed by 6 bases and J by 5 bases, leaving 11 bases between them. In nucleotides, the CDR3 is TGTGCCAGCAGCCCAGTAGGAGACGAGCAGTACTTC. Translated: CASSPVGDEQYF. Looking up the rest from reference TRBV28 and TRBJ2-7 gives the full variable domain: DVKVTQSSRYLVKRTGEKVFLECVQDMDHENMFWYRQDPGLGLRLIYFSYDVKMKEKGDIPEGYSVSREKKERFSLILESASTNQTSMYLCASSPVGDEQYFGPGTRLTVT.

The sample holds many counts of this clone. Within the sample, other DNA sequences also encode this same CDR3. The chain joins TRBV2 to TRBJ2-5; D gene ambiguous. The CDR3 consists of 12 residues. The V and J ends lost 5 bases and 2 bases respectively, with 6 bases between them. The germline gives CDR1 SNHLY, CDR2 FYNNEI. Here the CDR3 reads CASSRTQETQYF. The CDR3 DNA is TGTGCCAGCAGTCGGACGCAAGAGACCCAGTACTTC.

The chain links TRBV29-1 to TRBJ2-2; possibly TRBD1 for D (6 bases). The germline V and J ends were trimmed by 4 bases and 3 bases, with 9 bases remaining between them. This CDR3 contains 13 residues. Per the germline V gene, CDR1 is SQVTM and CDR2 is ANQGSEA. Here the CDR3 DNA reads TGCAGCGTTGGGACAGTCTACACCGGGGAGCTGTTTTTT. Its protein is CSVGTVYTGELFF.

The chain recombines TRBV7-9 with TRBJ2-3; possibly TRBD1 or TRBD2 for D (5 bases each). The CDR3 has 14 amino acids. In germline, CDR1 is SEHNR, CDR2 FQNEAQ (reference sequence). V shed 2 bases and J shed 4 bases, with 10 bases lying between them. The CDR3 DNA is TGTGCCAGCAGCTTAATGGGACCTGCAGATACGCAGTATTTT. Its translation: CASSLMGPADTQYF. Filled out from reference TRBV7-9 and TRBJ2-3, the complete variable domain reads DTGVSQNPRHKITKRGQNVTFRCDPISEHNRLYWYRQTLGQGPEFLTYFQNEAQLEKSRLLSDRFSAERPKGSFSTLEIQRTEQGDSAMYLCASSLMGPADTQYFGPGTRLTVL.

This clone came up once. The sample contains more than one DNA sequence encoding this CDR3. This CDR3 reads CASSFTGGNTEAFF. The CDR3 bases are TGCGCCAGCAGCTTCACAGGGGGGAACACTGAAGCTTTCTTT. V usage is TRBV5-1 and J usage is TRBJ1-1, with 8 bases that match TRBD1. The CDR3 has 14 residues. Germline CDR1 reads SGHRS; CDR2 reads YFSETQ. V lost 2 bases and J lost 1; bases outside the gene matches: 1.

This clone showed up just once. The chain joins TRBV30 to TRBJ2-7, with a tentative D call TRBD2 (5 bases). The CDR3 loop spans 16 amino acids. Germline CDR1 GTSNPN, CDR2 SVGIG (reference sequence). Trimming shortened V by 0 bases and J by 1 base, and 16 bases separated the two germline ends. CDR3: CAWSVPGYGRSYEQYF. As DNA, the CDR3 is TGTGCCTGGAGTGTGCCGGGGTACGGCCGGTCCTACGAGCAGTACTTC.

The chain is built from TRBV18 and TRBJ2-7; D not resolved. Germline CDR1 is KGHSH and CDR2 is LQKENI. CDR3 length: 12 amino acids. V was trimmed by 2 bases and J by 6 bases, leaving 8 bases between them. The CDR3 is CASSPARVEQYF. The DNA of the CDR3 is TGTGCCAGCTCACCAGCCCGGGTCGAGCAGTACTTC. Full variable domain (remainder filled in from reference TRBV18 and TRBJ2-7): NAGVMQNPRHLVRRRGQEARLRCSPMKGHSHVYWYRQLPEEGLKFMVYLQKENIIDESGMPKERFSAEFPKEGPSILRIQQVVRGDSAAYFCASSPARVEQYFGPGTRLTVT.

A note on this clone: An end of the junction does not agree with germline; a read error may underlie this. V usage is TRBV7-9 and J usage is TRBJ2-1; the match to TRBD2 covers 13 bases. Germline CDR1 SEHNR, CDR2 FQNEAQ (reference sequence). CDR3 length equals 15 residues. CDR3 region: CPSSLRTSGSDEQFF. CDR3 in DNA: TGTCCCAGCAGCTTAAGGACTAGCGGGAGTGATGAGCAGTTCTTC.

The chain carries TRBV29-1 and TRBJ2-3, with D unresolved. Germline CDR1 is SQVTM and CDR2 is ANQGSEA. The V end lost 4 bases, the J end lost 0 bases, and 8 bases lay between the germline ends. The CDR3 sequence is 13 residues long. CDR3 region: CSVGIPSTDTQYF. The DNA of the CDR3 is TGCAGCGTTGGGATCCCTAGCACAGATACGCAGTATTTT.

V and J are TRBV28 and TRBJ2-7; 9 bases line up with TRBD1. The length of the CDR3 is 13 residues. Germline V lookup: CDR1 MDHEN, CDR2 SYDVKM. The ends lost 7 bases at V and 6 bases at J; junction bases unmatched: 7. The CDR3 loop reads CASIVTGGSEQYF. In nucleotides, the CDR3 is TGTGCCAGCATAGTGACAGGGGGTTCCGAGCAGTACTTC.

The chain recombines TRBV5-4 with TRBJ2-4; 7 bases align to TRBD2. CDR1 and CDR2 (germline): SGHNT, YYREEE (reference sequence). V gave up 4 bases and J gave up 5 bases; unmatched junction bases: 15. The CDR3 length is 17 residues. Here the CDR3 DNA reads TGTGCCAGCAGCCCCTTGGTGGGGGGGACGGGAGAAAACATTCAGTACTTC. Encoded protein: CASSPLVGGTGENIQYF. Full variable domain (rest looked up from reference TRBV5-4 and TRBJ2-4): ETGVTQSPTHLIKTRGQQVTLRCSSQSGHNTVSWYQQALGQGPQFIFQYYREEENGRGNFPPRFSGLQFPNYSSELNVNALELDDSALYLCASSPLVGGTGENIQYFGAGTRLSVL.

This clone was observed a single time. J is TRBJ2-3 and V is TRBV2; 9 positions match TRBD2. The CDR3 extends over 16 amino acids. Losses at the gene ends were 6 bases for V and 2 bases for J; bases not matched to a gene: 9. Germline V gives CDR1 SNHLY, CDR2 FYNNEI. This CDR3 is CASSQLGGRDTDTQYF. CDR3 coding DNA: TGTGCCAGCAGCCAACTTGGCGGGAGGGACACAGATACGCAGTATTTT.

This sequence joins TRBV30 and TRBJ1-4, with unresolved D. V was shortened by 4 bases and J by 8 bases, with 20 bases between the two germline ends. This CDR3 comprises 15 residues. Germline-derived CDR1 and CDR2 are GTSNPN and SVGIG (reference sequence). CDR3 in DNA: TGTGCCTGGACCTCACCTCATAGGGCTAGCGAAAAACTGTTTTTT. It translates to CAWTSPHRASEKLFF.

In its sample, this clone was seen a few times. The chain joins TRBV28 to TRBJ1-5; D is unresolved. The V gene lost 9 bases and the J gene lost 0 bases, with 12 bases spanning the gap. CDR1 and CDR2 (germline): MDHEN, SYDVKM. This CDR3 is 14 amino acids long. CDR3 sequence reads: CASLRRNSNQPQHF. The CDR3 DNA reads TGTGCCAGTCTCAGGCGAAATAGCAATCAGCCCCAGCATTTT.

This clone was seen a few times. CDR3 DNA sequence: TGTGCCAGCAGTTTATTTAAACCCCCAGGAGCTTTCTTT. It is translated as CASSLFKPPGAFF. V is TRBV28 and J is TRBJ1-1; D is ambiguous. The CDR3 is 13 amino acids. Germline V gene sequence: CDR1 MDHEN, CDR2 SYDVKM. Trimming cost V 1 base and J 10 bases, with 13 bases left between them.

The gene calls are TRBV30 and TRBJ2-7; TRBD2 aligns across 8 bases. Germline loops: CDR1 GTSNPN, CDR2 SVGIG (reference sequence). CDR3 length equals 13 residues. Trimming cost V 3 bases and J 3 bases; bases outside gene matches: 4. CDR3 sequence: CAWSSGGHYEQYF. The CDR3 DNA is TGTGCCTGGAGCTCGGGAGGGCACTACGAGCAGTACTTC.

The J gene is TRBJ2-2, the V gene TRBV7-1; D is possibly TRBD1 (5 bases). TRBV7-1 qualifies as an ORF whose function is uncertain. With 4 bases removed from V and 2 bases from J, the gap between germline ends came to 20 bases. The CDR3 runs to 18 residues. The DNA of the CDR3 is TGTGCCAGCAGCTTAGGTGCGTGGGGCAGCCCCAACACCGGGGAGCTGTTTTTT. Protein sequence: CASSLGAWGSPNTGELFF.

V gene TRBV7-2 combines with J gene TRBJ1-1; D is unresolved. Trimming removed 1 base from V and 0 bases from J, with 6 bases in between. The CDR3 totals 14 residues. CDR1 is SGHTA and CDR2 is FQGNSA in the germline V gene. The DNA for the CDR3 is TGTGCCAGCAGCTTAGTAAGTATGAACACTGAAGCTTTCTTT. It yields the protein CASSLVSMNTEAFF.

The chain employs TRBV6-1 and TRBJ2-7, with D possibly TRBD2 on 6 matching bases. This CDR3 comprises 13 residues. Germline V CDR1 and CDR2: MNHNS, SASEGT. Deletions cut 4 bases from V and 4 bases from J, with 11 bases between. The CDR3 reads CASSGDGRYEQYF. CDR3 bases: TGTGCCAGCAGTGGCGACGGGAGATACGAGCAGTACTTC.

This chain connects TRBV19 to TRBJ2-3; 9 bases map to TRBD2. V trimming: 2 bases; J trimming: 4 bases; junction bases outside the gene matches: 7. This CDR3 comprises 16 residues. Germline assignment: CDR1 LNHDA and CDR2 SQIVND (reference sequence). Written as DNA, the CDR3 is TGTGCCAGTAGTATATTCGGGAGCGGGAGGCCAGATACGCAGTATTTT. Translation gives CASSIFGSGRPDTQYF.